This T cell receptor (beta chain) was profiled in a study of T cell responses to AZD1222 COVID-19 vaccine. The table came from immunoSEQ multiplex PCR; TCRdb's copy has only in-frame clones and leaves some out. The data show 120,000 or so clones, approximately 88% seen once. This clone has just a few counts. Its cognate antigen is unknown. Study results and limitations: Most donors were white British, females outnumbered males, and clonal diversity was possibly underestimated. Once two AZD1222 doses were given, Spike-specific TCR breadth and depth went up.

Germline V gene data show CDR1 as MRHNA and CDR2 as SNTAGT. The length of the CDR3 is 14 residues. Trimming cost V 4 bases and J 8 bases, with 12 bases left between them. J is TRBJ1-6 and V is TRBV6-4, with a possible D match to TRBD1 (6 bases). The receptor was derived from an adult in good health. Specimen: peripheral blood, collected on day 0 of MenACWY control vaccination. CDR3 coding DNA: TGTGCCAGCAGTGTAGGGGGTAACGATTCACCCCTCCACTTT. Translated, it gives CASSVGGNDSPLHF.